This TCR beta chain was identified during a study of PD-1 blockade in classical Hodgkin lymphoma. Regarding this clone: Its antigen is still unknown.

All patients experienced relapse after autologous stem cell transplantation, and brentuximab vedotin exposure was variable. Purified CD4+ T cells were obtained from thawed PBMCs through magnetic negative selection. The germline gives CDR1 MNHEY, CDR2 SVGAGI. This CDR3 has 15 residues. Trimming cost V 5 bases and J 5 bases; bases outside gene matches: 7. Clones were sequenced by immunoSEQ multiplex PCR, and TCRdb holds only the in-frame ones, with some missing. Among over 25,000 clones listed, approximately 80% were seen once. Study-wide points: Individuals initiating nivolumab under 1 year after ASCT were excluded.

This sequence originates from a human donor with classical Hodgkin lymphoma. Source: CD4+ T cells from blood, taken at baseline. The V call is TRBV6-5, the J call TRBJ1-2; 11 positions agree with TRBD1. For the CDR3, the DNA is TGTGCCAGCAGTAACCGGGACAGGGGGAGGTATGGCTACACCTTC. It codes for CASSNRDRGRYGYTF.